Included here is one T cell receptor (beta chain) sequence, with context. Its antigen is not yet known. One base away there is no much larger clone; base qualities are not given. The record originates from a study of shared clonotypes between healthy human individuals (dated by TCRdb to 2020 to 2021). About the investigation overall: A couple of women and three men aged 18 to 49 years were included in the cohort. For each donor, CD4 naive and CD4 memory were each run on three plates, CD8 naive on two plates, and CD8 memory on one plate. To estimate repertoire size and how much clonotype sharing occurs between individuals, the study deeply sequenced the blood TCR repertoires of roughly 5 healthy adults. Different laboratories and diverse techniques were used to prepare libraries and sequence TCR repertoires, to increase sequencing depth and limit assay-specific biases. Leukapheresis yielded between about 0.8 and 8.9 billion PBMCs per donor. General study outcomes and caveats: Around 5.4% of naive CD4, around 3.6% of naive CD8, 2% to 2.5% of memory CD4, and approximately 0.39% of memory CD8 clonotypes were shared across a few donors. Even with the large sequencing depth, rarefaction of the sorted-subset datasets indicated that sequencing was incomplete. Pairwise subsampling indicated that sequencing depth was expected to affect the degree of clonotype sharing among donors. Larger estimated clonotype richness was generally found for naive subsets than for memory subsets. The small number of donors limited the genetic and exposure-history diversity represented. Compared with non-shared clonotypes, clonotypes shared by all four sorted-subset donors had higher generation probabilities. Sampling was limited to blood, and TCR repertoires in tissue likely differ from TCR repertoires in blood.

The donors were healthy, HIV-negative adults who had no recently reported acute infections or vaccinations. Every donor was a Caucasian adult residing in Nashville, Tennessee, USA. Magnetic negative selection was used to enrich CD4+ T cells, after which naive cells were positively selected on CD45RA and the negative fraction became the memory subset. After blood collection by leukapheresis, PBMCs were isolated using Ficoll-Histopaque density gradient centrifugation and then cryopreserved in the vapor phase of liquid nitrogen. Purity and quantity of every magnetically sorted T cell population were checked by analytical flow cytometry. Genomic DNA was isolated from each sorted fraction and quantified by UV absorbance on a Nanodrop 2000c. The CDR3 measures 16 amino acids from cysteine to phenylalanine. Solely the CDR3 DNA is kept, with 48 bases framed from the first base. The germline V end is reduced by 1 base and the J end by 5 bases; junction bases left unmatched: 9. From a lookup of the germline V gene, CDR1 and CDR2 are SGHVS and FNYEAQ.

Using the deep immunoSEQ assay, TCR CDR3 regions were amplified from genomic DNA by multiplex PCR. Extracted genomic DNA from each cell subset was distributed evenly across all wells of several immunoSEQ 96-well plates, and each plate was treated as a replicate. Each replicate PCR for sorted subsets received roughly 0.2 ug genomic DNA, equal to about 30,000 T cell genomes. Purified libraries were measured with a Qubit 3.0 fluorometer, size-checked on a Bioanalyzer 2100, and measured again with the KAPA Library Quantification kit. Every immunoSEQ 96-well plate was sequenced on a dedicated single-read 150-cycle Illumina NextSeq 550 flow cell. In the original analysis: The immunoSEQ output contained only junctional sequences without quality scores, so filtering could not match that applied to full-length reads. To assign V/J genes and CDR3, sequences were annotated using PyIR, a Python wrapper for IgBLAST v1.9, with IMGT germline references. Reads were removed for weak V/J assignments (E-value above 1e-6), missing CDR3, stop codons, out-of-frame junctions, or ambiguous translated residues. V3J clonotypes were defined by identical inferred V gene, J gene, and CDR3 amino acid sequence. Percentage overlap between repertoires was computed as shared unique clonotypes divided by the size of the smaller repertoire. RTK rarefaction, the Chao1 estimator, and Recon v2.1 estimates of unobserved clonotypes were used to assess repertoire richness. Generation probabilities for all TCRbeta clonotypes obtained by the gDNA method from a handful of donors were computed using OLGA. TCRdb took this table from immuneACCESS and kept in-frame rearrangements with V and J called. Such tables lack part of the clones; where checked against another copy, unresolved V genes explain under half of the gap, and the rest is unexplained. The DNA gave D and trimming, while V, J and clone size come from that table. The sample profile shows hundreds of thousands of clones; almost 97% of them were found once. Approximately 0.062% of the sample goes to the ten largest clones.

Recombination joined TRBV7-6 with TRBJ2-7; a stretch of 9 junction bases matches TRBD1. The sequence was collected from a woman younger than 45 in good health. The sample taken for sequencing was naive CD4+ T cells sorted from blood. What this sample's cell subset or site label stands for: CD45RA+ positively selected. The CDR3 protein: CASSLVPTDRGHEQYF. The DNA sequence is TGTGCCAGCAGCTTAGTTCCCACGGACAGGGGCCACGAGCAGTACTTC.